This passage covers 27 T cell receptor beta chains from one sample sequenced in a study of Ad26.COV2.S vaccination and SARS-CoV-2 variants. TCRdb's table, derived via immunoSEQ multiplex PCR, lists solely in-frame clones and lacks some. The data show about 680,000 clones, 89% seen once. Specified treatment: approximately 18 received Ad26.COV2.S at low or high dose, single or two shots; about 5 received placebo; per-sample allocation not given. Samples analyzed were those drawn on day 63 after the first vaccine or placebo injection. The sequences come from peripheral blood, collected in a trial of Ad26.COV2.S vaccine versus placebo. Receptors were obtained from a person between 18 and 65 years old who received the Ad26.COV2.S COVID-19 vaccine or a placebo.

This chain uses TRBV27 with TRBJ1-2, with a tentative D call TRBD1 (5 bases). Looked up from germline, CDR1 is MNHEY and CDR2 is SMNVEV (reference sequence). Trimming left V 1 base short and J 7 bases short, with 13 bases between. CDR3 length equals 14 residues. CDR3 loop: CASSLWGGTGGYTF. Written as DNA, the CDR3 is TGTGCCAGCAGTTTATGGGGGGGGACTGGTGGCTACACCTTC.

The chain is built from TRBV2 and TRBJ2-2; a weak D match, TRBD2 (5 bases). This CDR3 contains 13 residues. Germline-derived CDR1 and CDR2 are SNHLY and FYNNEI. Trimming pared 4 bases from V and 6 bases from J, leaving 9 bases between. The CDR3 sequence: CASSAGAAGELFF. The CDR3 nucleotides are TGTGCCAGCAGTGCAGGAGCGGCCGGGGAGCTGTTTTTT.

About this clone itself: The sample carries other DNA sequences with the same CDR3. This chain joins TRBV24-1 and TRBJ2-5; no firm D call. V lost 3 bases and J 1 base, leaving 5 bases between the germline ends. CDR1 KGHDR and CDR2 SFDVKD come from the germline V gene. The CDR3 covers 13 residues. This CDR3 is CATSDPPQETQYF. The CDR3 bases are TGTGCCACCAGTGATCCCCCCCAAGAGACCCAGTACTTC.

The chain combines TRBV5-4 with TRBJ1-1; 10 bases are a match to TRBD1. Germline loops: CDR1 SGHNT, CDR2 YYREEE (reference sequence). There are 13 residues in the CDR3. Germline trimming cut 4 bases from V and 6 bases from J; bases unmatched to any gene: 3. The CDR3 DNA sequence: TGTGCCAGCAGCCGGACAGGGGGGGCTGAAGCTTTCTTT. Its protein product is CASSRTGGAEAFF. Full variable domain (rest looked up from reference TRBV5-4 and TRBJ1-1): ETGVTQSPTHLIKTRGQQVTLRCSSQSGHNTVSWYQQALGQGPQFIFQYYREEENGRGNFPPRFSGLQFPNYSSELNVNALELDDSALYLCASSRTGGAEAFFGQGTRLTVV.

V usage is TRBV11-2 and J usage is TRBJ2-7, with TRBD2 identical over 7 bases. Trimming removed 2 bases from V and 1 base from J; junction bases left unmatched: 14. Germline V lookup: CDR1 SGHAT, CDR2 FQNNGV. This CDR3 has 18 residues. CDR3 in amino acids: CASSLNPSGGFFSYEQYF. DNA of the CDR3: TGTGCCAGCAGCTTAAATCCTAGCGGAGGGTTCTTTTCCTACGAGCAGTACTTC.

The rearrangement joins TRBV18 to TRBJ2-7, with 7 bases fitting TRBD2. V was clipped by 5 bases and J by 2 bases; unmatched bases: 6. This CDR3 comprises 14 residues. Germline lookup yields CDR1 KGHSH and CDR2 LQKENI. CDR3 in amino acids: CASSNAGAPYEQYF. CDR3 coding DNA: TGTGCCAGCTCAAACGCGGGAGCCCCCTACGAGCAGTACTTC. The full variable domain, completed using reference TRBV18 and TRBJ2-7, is NAGVMQNPRHLVRRRGQEARLRCSPMKGHSHVYWYRQLPEEGLKFMVYLQKENIIDESGMPKERFSAEFPKEGPSILRIQQVVRGDSAAYFCASSNAGAPYEQYFGPGTRLTVT.

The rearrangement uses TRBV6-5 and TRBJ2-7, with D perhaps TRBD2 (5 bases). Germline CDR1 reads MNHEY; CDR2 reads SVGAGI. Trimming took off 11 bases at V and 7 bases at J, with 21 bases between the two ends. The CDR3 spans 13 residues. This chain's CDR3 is CAALASRGLEQYF. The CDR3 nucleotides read TGTGCCGCCCTGGCATCTCGGGGTCTGGAGCAGTACTTC.

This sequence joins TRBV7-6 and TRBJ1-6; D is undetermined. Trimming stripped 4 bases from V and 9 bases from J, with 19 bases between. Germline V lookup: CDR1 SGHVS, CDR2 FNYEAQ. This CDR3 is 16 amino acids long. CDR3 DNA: TGTGCCAGCAGCTCTGAATCGGAATGGCTGGGTTCACCCCTCCACTTT. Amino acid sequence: CASSSESEWLGSPLHF.

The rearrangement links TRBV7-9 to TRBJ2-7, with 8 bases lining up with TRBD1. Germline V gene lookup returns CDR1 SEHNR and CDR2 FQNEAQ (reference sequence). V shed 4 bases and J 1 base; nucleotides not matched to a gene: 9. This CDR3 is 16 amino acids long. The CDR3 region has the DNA TGTGCCAGCAGCTCCCCGACAGGGGCTATATCCTACGAGCAGTACTTC. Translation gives CASSSPTGAISYEQYF.

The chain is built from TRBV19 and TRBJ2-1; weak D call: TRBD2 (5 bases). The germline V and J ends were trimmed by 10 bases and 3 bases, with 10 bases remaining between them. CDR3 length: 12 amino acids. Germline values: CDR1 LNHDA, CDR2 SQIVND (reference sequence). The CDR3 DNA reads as TGTGCCACCACCGGGGACTACAATGAGCAGTTCTTC. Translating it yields CATTGDYNEQFF.

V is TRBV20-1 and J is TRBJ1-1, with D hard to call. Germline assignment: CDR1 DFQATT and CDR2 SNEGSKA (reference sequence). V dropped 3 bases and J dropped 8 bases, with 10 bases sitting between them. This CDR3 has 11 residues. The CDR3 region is CSASDLGEAFF. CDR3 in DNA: TGCAGTGCTAGTGATCTGGGGGAAGCTTTCTTT.

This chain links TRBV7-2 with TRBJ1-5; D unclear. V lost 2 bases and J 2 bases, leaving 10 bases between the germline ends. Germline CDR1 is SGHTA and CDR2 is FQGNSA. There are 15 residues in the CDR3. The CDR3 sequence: CASSLQGQGNQPQHF. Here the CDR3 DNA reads TGTGCCAGCAGCTTACAAGGGCAGGGCAATCAGCCCCAGCATTTT. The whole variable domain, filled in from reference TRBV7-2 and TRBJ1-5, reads GAGVSQSPSNKVTEKGKDVELRCDPISGHTALYWYRQSLGQGLEFLIYFQGNSAPDKSGLPSDRFSAERTGGSVSTLTIQRTQQEDSAVYLCASSLQGQGNQPQHFGDGTRLSIL.

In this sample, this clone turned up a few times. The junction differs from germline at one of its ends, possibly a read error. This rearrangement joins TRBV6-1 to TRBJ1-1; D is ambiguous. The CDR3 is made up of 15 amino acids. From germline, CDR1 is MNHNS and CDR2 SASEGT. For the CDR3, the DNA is TGTGCCAGCAGTGAACTGCGGACGGTGAAAACTGAAGCTTTCTTT. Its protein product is CASSELRTVKTEAFF.

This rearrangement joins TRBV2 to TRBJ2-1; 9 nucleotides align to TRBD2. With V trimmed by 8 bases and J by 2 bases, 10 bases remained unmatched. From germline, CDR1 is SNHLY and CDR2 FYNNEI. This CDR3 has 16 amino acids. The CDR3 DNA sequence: TGTGCCAGCGCGGGAGGGCCCCCTGCCCCCTACAATGAGCAGTTCTTC. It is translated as CASAGGPPAPYNEQFF.

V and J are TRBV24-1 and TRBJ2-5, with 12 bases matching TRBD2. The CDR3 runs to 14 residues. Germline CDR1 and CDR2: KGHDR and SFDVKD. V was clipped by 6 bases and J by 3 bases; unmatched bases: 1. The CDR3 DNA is TGTGCCACCAGTCCTAGCGGGAGGGAAGAGACCCAGTACTTC. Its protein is CATSPSGREETQYF.

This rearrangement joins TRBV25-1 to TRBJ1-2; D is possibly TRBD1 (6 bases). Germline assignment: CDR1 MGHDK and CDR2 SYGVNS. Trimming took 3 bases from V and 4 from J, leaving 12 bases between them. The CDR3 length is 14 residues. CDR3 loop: CASSDSGQLYGYTF. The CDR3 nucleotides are TGTGCCAGCAGTGACTCAGGACAGCTCTATGGCTACACCTTC.

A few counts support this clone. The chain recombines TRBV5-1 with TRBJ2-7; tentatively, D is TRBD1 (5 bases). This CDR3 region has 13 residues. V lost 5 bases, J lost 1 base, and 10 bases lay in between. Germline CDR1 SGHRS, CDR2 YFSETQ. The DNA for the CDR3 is TGCGCCAGCAGGTGGCAGGGATCCTACGAGCAGTACTTC. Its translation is CASRWQGSYEQYF. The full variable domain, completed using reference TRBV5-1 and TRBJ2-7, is KAGVTQTPRYLIKTRGQQVTLSCSPISGHRSVSWYQQTPGQGLQFLFEYFSETQRNKGNFPGRFSGRQFSNSRSEMNVSTLELGDSALYLCASRWQGSYEQYFGPGTRLTVT.

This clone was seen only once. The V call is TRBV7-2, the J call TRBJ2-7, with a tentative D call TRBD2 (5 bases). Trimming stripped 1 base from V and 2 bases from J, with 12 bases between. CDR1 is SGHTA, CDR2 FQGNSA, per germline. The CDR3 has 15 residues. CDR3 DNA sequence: TGTGCCAGCAGCTTAGTGTCGGGGTCGGCCTACGAGCAGTACTTC. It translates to CASSLVSGSAYEQYF.

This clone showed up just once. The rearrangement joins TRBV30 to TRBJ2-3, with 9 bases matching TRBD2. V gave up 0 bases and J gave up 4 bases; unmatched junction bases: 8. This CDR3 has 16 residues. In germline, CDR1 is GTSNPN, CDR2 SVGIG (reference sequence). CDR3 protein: CAWSVQAGGPADTQYF. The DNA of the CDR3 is TGTGCCTGGAGTGTACAGGCGGGAGGGCCGGCAGATACGCAGTATTTT.

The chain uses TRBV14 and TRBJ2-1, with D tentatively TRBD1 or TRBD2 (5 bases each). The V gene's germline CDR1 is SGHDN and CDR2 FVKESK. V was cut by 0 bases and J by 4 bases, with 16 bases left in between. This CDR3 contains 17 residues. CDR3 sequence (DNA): TGTGCCAGCAGCCAAGATCATGGCCCCGGGACGTACAATGAGCAGTTCTTC. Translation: CASSQDHGPGTYNEQFF.

In DNA form, the CDR3 reads TGTGCCAGCAGCCCCCCCCGGGGGGCGGACTACAATGAGCAGTTCTTC. This sequence encodes CASSPPRGADYNEQFF. The V call is TRBV7-6, the J call TRBJ2-1, with a tentative D call TRBD2 (7 bases). The germline gives CDR1 SGHVS, CDR2 FNYEAQ. Between the trimmed V and J ends, which lost 5 bases and 3 bases, there was a span of 17 bases. This CDR3 region has 16 residues. Full variable domain (remainder filled in from reference TRBV7-6 and TRBJ2-1): GAGVSQSPRYKVTKRGQDVALRCDPISGHVSLYWYRQALGQGPEFLTYFNYEAQQDKSGLPNDRFSAERPEGSISTLTIQRTEQRDSAMYRCASSPPRGADYNEQFFGPGTRLTVL.

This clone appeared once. CDR3: CASSPGPTREQFF. As DNA, the CDR3 is TGTGCCAGCAGCCCCGGACCTACACGTGAGCAGTTCTTC. The chain carries TRBV7-3 and TRBJ2-1, with D hard to call. Germline CDR1 SGHTA, CDR2 FQGTGA. V lost 5 bases to trimming and J lost 9 bases, with 14 bases between them. This CDR3 has 13 residues.

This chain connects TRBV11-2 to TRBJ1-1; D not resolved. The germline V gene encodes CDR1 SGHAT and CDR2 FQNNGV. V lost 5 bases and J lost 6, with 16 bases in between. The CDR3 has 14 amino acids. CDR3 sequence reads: CASSPLRSDAEAFF. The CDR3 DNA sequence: TGTGCCAGCAGCCCCCTAAGGAGCGACGCTGAAGCTTTCTTT. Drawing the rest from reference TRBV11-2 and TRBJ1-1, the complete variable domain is EAGVAQSPRYKIIEKRQSVAFWCNPISGHATLYWYQQILGQGPKLLIQFQNNGVVDDSQLPKDRFSAERLKGVDSTLKIQPAKLEDSAVYLCASSPLRSDAEAFFGQGTRLTVV.

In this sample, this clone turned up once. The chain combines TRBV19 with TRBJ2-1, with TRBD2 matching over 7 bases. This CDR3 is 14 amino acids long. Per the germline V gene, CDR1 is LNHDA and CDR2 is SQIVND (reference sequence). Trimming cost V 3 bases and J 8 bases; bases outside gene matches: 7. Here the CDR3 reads CASSMGGSIYEQFF. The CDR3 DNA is TGTGCCAGTAGTATGGGCGGGAGCATATATGAGCAGTTCTTC.

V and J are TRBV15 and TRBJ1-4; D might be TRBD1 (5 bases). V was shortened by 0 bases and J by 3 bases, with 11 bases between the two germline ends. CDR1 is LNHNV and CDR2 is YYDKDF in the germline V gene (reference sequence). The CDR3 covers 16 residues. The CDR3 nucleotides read TGTGCCACCAGCAGAGATCGCGGGGGAGCTAATGAAAAACTGTTTTTT. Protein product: CATSRDRGGANEKLFF.

In DNA form, the CDR3 reads TGTGCCTGGAGTCGGGGACTAGTCCAAGAGACCCAGTACTTC. This codes for CAWSRGLVQETQYF. The V call is TRBV30, the J call TRBJ2-5; 8 nucleotides agree with TRBD2. Losses at the gene ends were 2 bases for V and 1 base for J; bases not matched to a gene: 3. The CDR3 consists of 14 residues. From germline, CDR1 is GTSNPN and CDR2 SVGIG (reference sequence).

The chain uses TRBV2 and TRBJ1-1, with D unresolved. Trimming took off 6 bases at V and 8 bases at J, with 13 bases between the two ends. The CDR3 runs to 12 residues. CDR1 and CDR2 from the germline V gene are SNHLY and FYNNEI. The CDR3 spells CASRDTGPEAFF. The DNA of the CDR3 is TGTGCCAGCAGGGATACCGGGCCGGAAGCTTTCTTT.